A selection of T cell receptor beta chains follows, all from one sample in a study of Ad26.COV2.S vaccination and SARS-CoV-2 variants. Some clones are missing from TCRdb's copy, which holds only in-frame ones; the method was immunoSEQ multiplex PCR. The profile covers some 320,000 clones, with around 85% appearing a single time and around 2% taken by the ten largest. Sample: peripheral blood, taken in a trial of Ad26.COV2.S vaccine versus placebo. The receptor set was obtained from a person between 18 and 60 years old who received the Ad26.COV2.S COVID-19 vaccine or a placebo. The conserved cysteine and the conserved F or W are not part of the CDR3 here. Clone sizes are given selectively: once, few, many, or a class where the clone is expanded.

TRBV7-2	.	ASSNSYAYEQY
TRBV28	.	ASRGLDYNEQF
TRBV4-2	.	ASSQVAIPGLEQTQY
TRBV4-2	.	ASSQEGLADLLLEQF
TRBV28	.	ASSRTRLQETQY
TRBV2	.	ASNAGRSTDTQY
TRBV6-4	.	ASSETPGQGQY
TRBV5-4	once	ASSTQVLQETQY
TRBV10-3	.	AISEGSGTGELF
TRBV27	.	ASSMEGYTGELF
TRBV18	.	ASSPIPGPGYGYT
TRBV6-4	medium-sized	ASSVRTGGNEQF
TRBV9	.	ASSPYSGTSDGYT
TRBV27	.	ASSLSGAVWEKLF
TRBV3-1/TRBV3-2	.	ASRPAGGGLSEQY
TRBV10-1	.	ASSVKRGYEQY
TRBV28	.	ASGGPASYEQY
TRBV9	.	ASSQSGVNTEAF
TRBV11-3	.	ASSLGGGNTDTQY
TRBV5-1	.	ASSPTTNEKLF
TRBV5-1	.	ASSLAGTRTDTQY
TRBV28	.	ASRDRLNTGELF
TRBV2	.	ASSAIGGGEQY
TRBV5-1	.	ASRPEGGGYT
TRBV19	once	ASKPQGTYNEQF
TRBV2	once	ARRGLAQYEQY
TRBV7-2	.	ASSPINTIY
TRBV2	.	ASSDGQGGLDEQY
TRBV24-1	.	ATSDFGQPNYGYT
TRBV2	.	ARVAVDTEAF
TRBV28	once	ASYEKGTGGYGYT
TRBV2	.	ASSVSGGTGELF
TRBV2	once	ASSERQITGELF
TRBV19	.	ASSLPGGRNYGYT
TRBV30	.	ALEWRNTEAF
TRBV3-1/TRBV3-2	.	ASSLYRVGGTGELF
TRBV7-3	.	ASSPRTGWTGANVLT
TRBV7-9	.	ASSPRTGTGGDEQY
TRBV6-6	.	ASSYSGGGPAQPQH
TRBV4-2	.	ASSSQGESATNEKLF
TRBV5-1	.	ASSPLLPEIMNTEAF
TRBV6-6	once	ASSYRGLTGANVLT
TRBV3-1/TRBV3-2	.	ASSQDTTGSSPLH
TRBV27	few	ASSLVGGGEQY
TRBV18	few	ASSSTAPNTEAF
TRBV5-1	.	ASSLGPPWTDTQY
TRBV18	.	ASSPQDRVMNTGELF
TRBV2	.	ASSEGQGSTDTQY
TRBV14	.	ASSPQAGVPPDTQY
TRBV3-1/TRBV3-2	.	ASSQGPGRTDTQY
TRBV7-9	.	ASSLGRGDTEAF
TRBV7-8	.	ASSLAPTVTGFYGYT
TRBV28	.	ASSLGGYEQY